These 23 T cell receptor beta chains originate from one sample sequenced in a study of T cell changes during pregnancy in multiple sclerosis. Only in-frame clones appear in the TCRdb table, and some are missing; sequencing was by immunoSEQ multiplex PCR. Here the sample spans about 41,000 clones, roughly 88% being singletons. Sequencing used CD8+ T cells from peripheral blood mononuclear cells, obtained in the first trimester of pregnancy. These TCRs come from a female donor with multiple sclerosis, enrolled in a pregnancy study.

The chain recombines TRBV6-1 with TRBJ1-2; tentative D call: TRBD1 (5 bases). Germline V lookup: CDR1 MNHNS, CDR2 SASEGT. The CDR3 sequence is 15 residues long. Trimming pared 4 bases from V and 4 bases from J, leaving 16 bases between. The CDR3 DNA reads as TGTGCCAGCAGTGGGGGCAGGGCCTATGGCTATGGCTACACCTTC. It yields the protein CASSGGRAYGYGYTF.

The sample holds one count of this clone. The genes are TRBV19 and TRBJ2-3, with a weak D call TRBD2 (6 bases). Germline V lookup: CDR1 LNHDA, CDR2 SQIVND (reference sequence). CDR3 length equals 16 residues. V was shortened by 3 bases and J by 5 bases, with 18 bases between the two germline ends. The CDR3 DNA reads TGTGCCAGTAGTATCCTAAATCGGGGAGCGGGAGATACGCAGTATTTT. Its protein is CASSILNRGAGDTQYF.

The CDR3 region has the DNA TGTGCCAGCAGCCTAAACCCTACCGACGAGCAGTACTTC. This codes for CASSLNPTDEQYF. The V and J genes are TRBV16 and TRBJ2-7; D ambiguous. V lost 4 bases, J lost 5 bases, and 12 bases lay in between. The CDR3 covers 13 residues. Germline lookup yields CDR1 KGHSY and CDR2 FQNENV.

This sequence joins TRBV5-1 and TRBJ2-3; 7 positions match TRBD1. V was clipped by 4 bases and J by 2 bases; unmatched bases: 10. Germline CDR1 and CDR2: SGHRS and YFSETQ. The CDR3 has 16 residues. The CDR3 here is CASSEWDSKATDTQYF. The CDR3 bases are TGCGCCAGCAGCGAATGGGACAGTAAAGCCACAGATACGCAGTATTTT.

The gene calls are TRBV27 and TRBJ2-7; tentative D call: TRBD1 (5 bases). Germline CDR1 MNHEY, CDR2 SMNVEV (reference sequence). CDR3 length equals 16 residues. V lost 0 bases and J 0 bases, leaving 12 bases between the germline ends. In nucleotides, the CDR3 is TGTGCCAGCAGTTTATCAATCAGGGAATACTCCTACGAGCAGTACTTC. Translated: CASSLSIREYSYEQYF.

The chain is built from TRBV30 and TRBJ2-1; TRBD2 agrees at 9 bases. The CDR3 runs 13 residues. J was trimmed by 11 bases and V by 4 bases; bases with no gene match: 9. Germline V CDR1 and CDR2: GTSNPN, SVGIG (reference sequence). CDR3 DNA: TGTGCCTGGACTTCCGGAGCGGGGGGCCAGCAGTTCTTC. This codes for CAWTSGAGGQQFF.

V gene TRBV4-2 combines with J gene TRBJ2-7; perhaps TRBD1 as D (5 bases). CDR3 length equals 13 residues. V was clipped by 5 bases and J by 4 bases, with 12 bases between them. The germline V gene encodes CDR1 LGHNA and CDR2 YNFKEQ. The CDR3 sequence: CASSLKGVYEQYF. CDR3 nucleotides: TGTGCCAGCAGCTTAAAAGGGGTTTACGAGCAGTACTTC.

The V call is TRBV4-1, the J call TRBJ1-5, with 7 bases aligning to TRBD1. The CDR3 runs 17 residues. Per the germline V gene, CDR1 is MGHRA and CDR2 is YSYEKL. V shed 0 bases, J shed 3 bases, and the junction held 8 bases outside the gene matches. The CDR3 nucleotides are TGCGCCAGCAGCCAAGATTCCCGGGACAGCCTCAATCAGCCCCAGCATTTT. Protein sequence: CASSQDSRDSLNQPQHF.

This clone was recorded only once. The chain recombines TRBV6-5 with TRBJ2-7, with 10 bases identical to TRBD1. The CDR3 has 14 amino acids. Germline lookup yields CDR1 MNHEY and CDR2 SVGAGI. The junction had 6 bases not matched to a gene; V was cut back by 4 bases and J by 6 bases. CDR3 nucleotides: TGTGCCAGCAGTTCAGGGACAGGGGAATCCGAGCAGTACTTC. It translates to CASSSGTGESEQYF.

The CDR3 DNA sequence: TGTGCCAGCAGCTCCTTACCTAACGTTGACAGCGACGAGCAGTACTTC. Its translation is CASSSLPNVDSDEQYF. The J gene is TRBJ2-7, the V gene TRBV11-2, with D tentatively TRBD1 (5 bases). Germline lookup yields CDR1 SGHAT and CDR2 FQNNGV. The CDR3 is 16 amino acids. V was shortened by 4 bases and J by 5 bases, with 21 bases between the two germline ends.

The CDR3 protein is CSVDLQGTNTGELFF. The CDR3 DNA sequence: TGCAGCGTTGATTTACAGGGAACGAACACCGGGGAGCTGTTTTTT. The chain links TRBV29-1 to TRBJ2-2; D is perhaps TRBD1 (6 bases). This CDR3 is built from 15 residues. From germline, CDR1 is SQVTM and CDR2 ANQGSEA. With 3 bases removed from V and 0 bases from J, the gap between germline ends came to 11 bases.

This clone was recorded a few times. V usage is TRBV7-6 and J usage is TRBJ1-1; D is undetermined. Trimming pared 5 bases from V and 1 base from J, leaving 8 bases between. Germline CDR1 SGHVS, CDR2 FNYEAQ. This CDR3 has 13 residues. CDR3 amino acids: CASSVRENTEAFF. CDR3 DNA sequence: TGTGCCAGCAGCGTCCGGGAGAACACTGAAGCTTTCTTT.

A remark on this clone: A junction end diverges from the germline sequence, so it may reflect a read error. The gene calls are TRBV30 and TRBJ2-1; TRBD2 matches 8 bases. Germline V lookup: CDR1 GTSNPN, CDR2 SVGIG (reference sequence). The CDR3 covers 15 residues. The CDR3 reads CAWSDPGLVYHEQFF. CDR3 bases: TGTGCCTGGAGCGACCCGGGACTAGTCTACCATGAGCAGTTCTTC.

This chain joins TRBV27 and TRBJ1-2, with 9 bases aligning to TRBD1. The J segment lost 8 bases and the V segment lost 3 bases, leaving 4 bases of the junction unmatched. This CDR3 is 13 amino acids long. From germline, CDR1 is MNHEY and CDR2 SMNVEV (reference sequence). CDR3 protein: CASSFGTGYGYTF. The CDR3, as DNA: TGTGCCAGCAGTTTCGGGACAGGGTACGGCTACACCTTC.

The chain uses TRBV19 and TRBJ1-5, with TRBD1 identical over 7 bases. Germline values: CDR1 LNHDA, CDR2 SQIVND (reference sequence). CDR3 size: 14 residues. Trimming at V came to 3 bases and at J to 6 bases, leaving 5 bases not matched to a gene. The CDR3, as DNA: TGTGCCAGTAGTATTGTACAGGGGACTCAGCCCCAGCATTTT. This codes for CASSIVQGTQPQHF.

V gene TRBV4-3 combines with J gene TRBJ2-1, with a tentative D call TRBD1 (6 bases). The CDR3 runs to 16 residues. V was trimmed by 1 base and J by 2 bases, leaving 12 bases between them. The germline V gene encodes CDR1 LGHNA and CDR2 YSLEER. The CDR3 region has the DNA TGCGCCAGCAGCCAAGTCTTACAGGGCACCTACAATGAGCAGTTCTTC. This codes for CASSQVLQGTYNEQFF.

The CDR3 is CASSSRTTTSTDTQYF. The CDR3 coding sequence is TGTGCCAGCAGCTCAAGGACTACCACTAGCACAGATACGCAGTATTTT. The rearrangement uses TRBV9 and TRBJ2-3; possibly TRBD2 for D (6 bases). V was shortened by 4 bases and J by 0 bases, with 15 bases between the two germline ends. From germline, CDR1 is SGDLS and CDR2 YYNGEE. The CDR3 is made up of 16 amino acids. The full variable domain, completed using reference TRBV9 and TRBJ2-3, is DSGVTQTPKHLITATGQRVTLRCSPRSGDLSVYWYQQSLDQGLQFLIQYYNGEERAKGNILERFSAQQFPDLHSELNLSSLELGDSALYFCASSSRTTTSTDTQYFGPGTRLTVL.

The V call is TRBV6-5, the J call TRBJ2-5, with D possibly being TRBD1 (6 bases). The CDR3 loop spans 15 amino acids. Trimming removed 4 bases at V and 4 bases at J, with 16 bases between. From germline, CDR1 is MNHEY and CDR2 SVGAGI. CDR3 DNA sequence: TGTGCCAGCAGTTTACAGGGTGGAGGATTAGAGACCCAGTACTTC. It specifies CASSLQGGGLETQYF.

The CDR3 here is CASSLLAGITDTQYF. DNA for the CDR3: TGTGCCAGCAGCTTACTAGCGGGTATAACTGATACGCAGTATTTT. This rearrangement joins TRBV5-6 to TRBJ2-3; 9 bases align to TRBD2. The CDR3 loop spans 15 amino acids. Germline-derived CDR1 and CDR2 are SGHDT and YYEEEE. With 2 bases clipped from V and 6 bases from J, the junction kept 7 bases outside the gene matches.

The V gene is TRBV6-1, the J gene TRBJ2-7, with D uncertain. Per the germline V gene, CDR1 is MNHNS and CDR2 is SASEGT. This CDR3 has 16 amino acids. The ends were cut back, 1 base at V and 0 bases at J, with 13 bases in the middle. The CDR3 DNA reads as TGTGCCAGCAGTGAAGACGACACCGAGAGCTCCTACGAGCAGTACTTC. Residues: CASSEDDTESSYEQYF.

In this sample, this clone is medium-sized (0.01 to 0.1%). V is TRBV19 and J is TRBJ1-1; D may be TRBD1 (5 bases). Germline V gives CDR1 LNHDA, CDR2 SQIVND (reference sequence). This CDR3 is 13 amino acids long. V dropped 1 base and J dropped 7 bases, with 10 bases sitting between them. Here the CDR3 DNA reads TGTGCCAGTAGTATAGTACCCACAGGTGAAGCTTTCTTT. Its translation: CASSIVPTGEAFF. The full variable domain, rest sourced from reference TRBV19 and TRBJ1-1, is DGGITQSPKYLFRKEGQNVTLSCEQNLNHDAMYWYRQDPGQGLRLIYYSQIVNDFQKGDIAEGYSVSREKKESFPLTVTSAQKNPTAFYLCASSIVPTGEAFFGQGTRLTVV.

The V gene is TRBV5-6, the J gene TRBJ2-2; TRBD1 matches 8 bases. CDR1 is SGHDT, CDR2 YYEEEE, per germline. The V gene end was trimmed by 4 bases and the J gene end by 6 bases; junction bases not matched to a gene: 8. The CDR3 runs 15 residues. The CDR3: CASSQGQERAGELFF. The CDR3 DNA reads TGTGCCAGCAGCCAGGGACAGGAAAGGGCCGGGGAGCTGTTTTTT.

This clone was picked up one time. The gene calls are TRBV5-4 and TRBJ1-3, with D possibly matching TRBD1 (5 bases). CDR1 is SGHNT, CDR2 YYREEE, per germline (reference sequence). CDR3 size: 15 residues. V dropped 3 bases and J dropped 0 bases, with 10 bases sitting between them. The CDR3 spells CASSSDSFSGNTIYF. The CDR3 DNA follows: TGTGCCAGCAGCTCAGACAGCTTCTCTGGAAACACCATATATTTT.